Each of the 19 T cell receptor beta chains below was sequenced from the same sample in a study of shared clonotypes between healthy human individuals. Measured with immunoSEQ multiplex PCR; TCRdb has only the in-frame clones, and not every one. The sample yields 2.3 million or so clones, 85% to 95% seen once. Sequenced material: naive CD4+ T cells from PBMCs. Subset indicated: CD45RA+ positively selected. Source of these receptors: a man younger than 30 in good health. Some clones in this sample may be carry-over from other donors' samples.

With respect to this clone: Other DNA sequences of this sample code for an identical CDR3. The chain recombines TRBV28 with TRBJ1-3, with unresolved D. Germline V gene data show CDR1 as MDHEN and CDR2 as SYDVKM. The CDR3 runs to 14 residues. V gave up 5 bases and J gave up 0 bases, with 8 bases separating them. The DNA for the CDR3 is TGTGCCAGCAGTCCCGGCGGCTCTGGAAACACCATATATTTT. The encoded protein is CASSPGGSGNTIYF.

The chain links TRBV18 to TRBJ1-4, with unresolved D. This CDR3 spans 16 amino acids. Germline CDR1 KGHSH, CDR2 LQKENI. Trimming left V 1 base short and J 4 bases short, with 13 bases between. DNA for the CDR3: TGTGCCAGCTCACCACTACGGGCTCCGGGTAATGAAAAACTGTTTTTT. Translated: CASSPLRAPGNEKLFF.

This rearrangement joins TRBV28 to TRBJ2-5; tentatively, D is TRBD2 (6 bases). The germline V gene encodes CDR1 MDHEN and CDR2 SYDVKM. V was clipped by 7 bases and J by 3 bases, with 18 bases between them. The CDR3 contains 15 residues. The CDR3 sequence is CASISAGWSKETQYF. The CDR3 DNA is TGTGCCAGCATATCGGCGGGGTGGTCCAAAGAGACCCAGTACTTC.

The chain recombines TRBV2 with TRBJ1-3, with D possibly matching TRBD1 (6 bases). V lost 5 bases and J lost 2, with 13 bases in between. This CDR3 spans 15 amino acids. Looked up from germline, CDR1 is SNHLY and CDR2 is FYNNEI. CDR3 protein: CASSFTTGTGNTIYF. In DNA, the CDR3 is TGTGCCAGCAGTTTTACTACAGGGACTGGAAACACCATATATTTT. Looking up the rest from reference TRBV2 and TRBJ1-3 gives the full variable domain: EPEVTQTPSHQVTQMGQEVILRCVPISNHLYFYWYRQILGQKVEFLVSFYNNEISEKSEIFDDQFSVERPDGSNFTLKIRSTKLEDSAMYFCASSFTTGTGNTIYFGEGSWLTVV.

The chain couples TRBV7-9 to TRBJ2-7; 11 positions agree with TRBD1. V gave up 5 bases and J gave up 4 bases; unmatched junction bases: 7. CDR3 length: 15 residues. Germline V CDR1 and CDR2: SEHNR, FQNEAQ (reference sequence). The CDR3 region is CASSQPGQGVYEQYF. In DNA, the CDR3 is TGTGCCAGCAGCCAACCGGGACAGGGGGTATACGAGCAGTACTTC.

This chain connects TRBV28 to TRBJ1-1; 8 bases match TRBD1. Germline CDR1 MDHEN, CDR2 SYDVKM. The V gene end was trimmed by 5 bases and the J gene end by 3 bases; junction bases not matched to a gene: 8. The CDR3 has 15 amino acids. The CDR3, as DNA: TGTGCCAGCAGTGGCTCCGGGACAGGAGACACTGAAGCTTTCTTT. The encoded protein is CASSGSGTGDTEAFF. Full variable domain (remainder filled in from reference TRBV28 and TRBJ1-1): DVKVTQSSRYLVKRTGEKVFLECVQDMDHENMFWYRQDPGLGLRLIYFSYDVKMKEKGDIPEGYSVSREKKERFSLILESASTNQTSMYLCASSGSGTGDTEAFFGQGTRLTVV.

This clone was counted a few times. This chain links TRBV5-1 with TRBJ1-2; tentatively, D is TRBD1 (6 bases). CDR1 is SGHRS, CDR2 YFSETQ, per germline. Between the trimmed V and J ends, which lost 8 bases and 8 bases, there was a span of 13 bases. This CDR3 is built from 11 residues. CDR3 loop: CASRRGEGYTF. CDR3 nucleotides: TGCGCCAGTCGCAGGGGTGAGGGCTACACCTTC.

The rearrangement links TRBV5-4 to TRBJ2-7, with a weak D call TRBD2 (7 bases). The germline V gene encodes CDR1 SGHNT and CDR2 YYREEE (reference sequence). The V end lost 8 bases, the J end lost 2 bases, and 17 bases lay between the germline ends. CDR3 length: 14 amino acids. The CDR3 sequence: CASRMGGGAYEQYF. As DNA, the CDR3 is TGTGCCAGTCGCATGGGAGGGGGAGCCTACGAGCAGTACTTC.

The V and J genes are TRBV25-1 and TRBJ1-1; D may be TRBD1 (6 bases). Trimming removed 4 bases from V and 5 bases from J, with 17 bases in between. This CDR3 contains 15 residues. From germline, CDR1 is MGHDK and CDR2 SYGVNS. As DNA, the CDR3 is TGTGCCAGCAGTGGGCTAAGGGGGGTGGAAACTGAAGCTTTCTTT. It encodes CASSGLRGVETEAFF.

The V and J genes are TRBV19 and TRBJ2-7, with 10 bases that match TRBD2. The CDR3 length is 15 residues. After removal of 6 bases from V and 2 bases from J, the junction contained 7 bases not matched to a gene. CDR1 is LNHDA, CDR2 SQIVND, per germline (reference sequence). The CDR3 bases are TGTGCCAGTAGCACAGGGACTAGCGTAACCTACGAGCAGTACTTC. This gives the protein CASSTGTSVTYEQYF.

This chain joins TRBV21-1 and TRBJ1-1. TRBV21-1 is labeled a pseudogene. The CDR3 is 12 amino acids. The CDR3 DNA reads TGTGCCAGCAGCAAAAGGTTAACTGGGGCTTTCTTT. Translation: CASSKRLTGAFF.

This chain connects TRBV7-9 to TRBJ2-2; TRBD1 matches 8 bases. The CDR3 runs to 14 residues. Germline CDR1 and CDR2: SEHNR and FQNEAQ (reference sequence). V lost 4 bases, J lost 3 bases, and 1 base stayed unmatched. The CDR3 reads CASSWTGHTGELFF. As DNA, the CDR3 is TGTGCCAGCAGCTGGACAGGGCACACCGGGGAGCTGTTTTTT.

This chain uses TRBV27 with TRBJ2-1; D possibly corresponds to TRBD1 (6 bases). With 5 bases removed from V and 0 bases from J, the gap between germline ends came to 17 bases. Germline values: CDR1 MNHEY, CDR2 SMNVEV (reference sequence). CDR3 size: 17 residues. CDR3 protein: CASSAPGIGGSYNEQFF. In DNA, the CDR3 is TGTGCCAGCAGTGCCCCAGGGATAGGGGGCTCCTACAATGAGCAGTTCTTC.

The rearrangement links TRBV6-6 to TRBJ1-5; D perhaps matches TRBD1 (6 bases). Germline CDR1 is MNHNY and CDR2 is SVGAGI (reference sequence). Trimming stripped 6 bases from V and 7 bases from J, with 13 bases between. The CDR3 is 13 amino acids. The CDR3 coding sequence is TGTGCCAGCAGGCCACAGGGAGGCCAGCCCCAGCATTTT. Its protein is CASRPQGGQPQHF.

This chain joins TRBV11-2 and TRBJ2-7; D is unresolved. V was pared by 5 bases and J by 2 bases, with 16 bases between. The length of the CDR3 is 15 residues. The germline gives CDR1 SGHAT, CDR2 FQNNGV. The CDR3 DNA reads TGTGCCAGCAGCCCCCCTCTAGGAAGGGCCTACGAGCAGTACTTC. Translating it yields CASSPPLGRAYEQYF.

For the CDR3, the DNA is TGTGCCAGCGCCCCTTCCCGGGGCAGGGCGGGCACTGAAGCTTTCTTT. This sequence encodes CASAPSRGRAGTEAFF. This chain connects TRBV11-2 to TRBJ1-1; D might be TRBD1 (5 bases). Germline CDR1 SGHAT, CDR2 FQNNGV. CDR3 size: 16 residues. Between the trimmed V and J ends, which lost 8 bases and 4 bases, there was a span of 23 bases.

CDR3 protein: CASSPGGTANQPQHF. Written as DNA, the CDR3 is TGTGCCAGCAGCCCTGGGGGAACAGCCAATCAGCCCCAGCATTTT. The V call is TRBV6-5, the J call TRBJ1-5, with a tentative D call TRBD1 (5 bases). Germline CDR1 MNHEY, CDR2 SVGAGI. The CDR3 is 15 amino acids. The V and J ends lost 6 bases and 3 bases respectively, with 15 bases between them.

The V call is TRBV5-1, the J call TRBJ1-3; D call uncertain. The germline V and J ends were trimmed by 3 bases and 4 bases, with 8 bases remaining between them. CDR3 size: 13 residues. The germline V gene has CDR1 SGHRS and CDR2 YFSETQ. The CDR3 nucleotides are TGCGCCAGCAGCTCAGCAGTGGGAAACACCATATATTTT. The encoded protein is CASSSAVGNTIYF.

This rearrangement joins TRBV9 to TRBJ2-7; 7 positions agree with TRBD2. CDR1 and CDR2 (germline): SGDLS, YYNGEE. V was clipped by 2 bases and J by 1 base; unmatched bases: 6. The CDR3 length is 15 residues. The CDR3 DNA follows: TGTGCCAGCAGCGTTCAGGCTAGCGGATCCTACGAGCAGTACTTC. Its translation: CASSVQASGSYEQYF.